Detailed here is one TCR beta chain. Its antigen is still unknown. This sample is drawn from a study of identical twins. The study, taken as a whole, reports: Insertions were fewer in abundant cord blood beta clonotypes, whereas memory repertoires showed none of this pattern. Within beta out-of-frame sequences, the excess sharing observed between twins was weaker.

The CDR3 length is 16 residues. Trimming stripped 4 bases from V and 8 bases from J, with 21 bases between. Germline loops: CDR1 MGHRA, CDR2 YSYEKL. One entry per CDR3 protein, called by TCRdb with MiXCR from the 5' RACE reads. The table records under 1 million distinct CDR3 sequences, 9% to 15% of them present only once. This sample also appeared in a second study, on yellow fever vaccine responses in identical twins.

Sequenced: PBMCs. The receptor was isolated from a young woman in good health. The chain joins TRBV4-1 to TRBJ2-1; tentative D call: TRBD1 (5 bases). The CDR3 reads CASSPRGRTITDEQFF. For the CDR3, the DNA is TGCGCCAGCAGCCCTAGGGGTAGGACAATTACCGATGAGCAGTTCTTC.